Listed below are T cell receptor beta chains from one sample, sequenced in a study of T cell repertoires in cytomegalovirus infection. In TCRdb, the reads were re-called with MiXCR into one record per CDR3 protein. The sample has hundreds of thousands of distinct CDR3 sequences; about 8.8% are singletons. The specimen sequenced was PBMCs. The receptors originated from a human donor in good health (CMV status not recorded). Some clones in this sample may be carry-over from other donors' samples. Both conserved end residues are trimmed from each CDR3.

j_call v_call cdr3_aa
TRBJ2-2 TRBV12-3/TRBV12-4 AFGGGNTGELF
TRBJ1-1 TRBV7-2 ASSLSLSTEAF
TRBJ2-1 TRBV20-1 SARDRRGGPSSYNEQF
TRBJ2-3 TRBV6-5 ASSLSGGGGTDTQY
TRBJ1-2 TRBV20-1 SAELPDFNYGYT
TRBJ2-3 TRBV6-4 ASSASGGPDTQY
TRBJ1-5 TRBV6-2/TRBV6-3 ASSQDSLHQPQH
TRBJ1-4 TRBV7-9 ASSPDRVREKLF
TRBJ1-5 TRBV28 ASSFEGQPQH
TRBJ2-3 TRBV28 ASKGSTDTQY
TRBJ2-1 TRBV2 ASGTSGYNEQF
TRBJ2-1 TRBV5-4 ASSAQLAGGPGEQF
TRBJ2-7 TRBV2 ASSATESKSYEQY
TRBJ2-7 TRBV18 ASSRETGVGYEQY
TRBJ2-2 TRBV28 ASSYNGGARTGELF
TRBJ2-1 TRBV20-1 SARLAGVYNEQF
TRBJ1-4 TRBV12-5 ASGLGSNEKLF
TRBJ1-2 TRBV20-1 SAEGKDRIYGYT
TRBJ1-1 TRBV20-1 SASDGRNTEAF
TRBJ2-7 TRBV29-1 SVVQGIEQY
TRBJ1-3 TRBV7-6 ASSLIGDGTAFSGNTIY
TRBJ1-5 TRBV12-3/TRBV12-4 ASSLDRVQPQH
TRBJ1-2 TRBV4-2 ASSDGTGGYYGYT
TRBJ2-7 TRBV20-1 SADRQGRGEQY
TRBJ2-7 TRBV14 ASSQIFGEVTGGHPYEQY
TRBJ2-1 TRBV28 ASSSVLAGSYNEQF
TRBJ1-1 TRBV7-2 ASSLWGGEAF
TRBJ2-2 TRBV28 ASIRTGGTGELF
TRBJ2-6 TRBV5-1 ASSLGTSGANVLT
TRBJ1-1 TRBV2 ASRGGFSPQAF
TRBJ2-4 TRBV9 ASSVQERDIQY
TRBJ2-1 TRBV28 ASTSGLFNEQF
TRBJ2-1 TRBV20-1 SALTSGVGSYNEQF
TRBJ1-4 TRBV10-3 AISAARADNEKLF
TRBJ1-1 TRBV20-1 SARLGTQNTEAF
TRBJ2-4 TRBV6-6 ASSLGVVAKNIQY
TRBJ2-4 TRBV7-8 ASSTLTGFSTKNIQY
TRBJ2-1 TRBV7-2 ASSLELILYNEQF
TRBJ1-6 TRBV2 ASTDDLQGASPLH
TRBJ2-1 TRBV20-1 SARVPLAGRGEQF
TRBJ1-5 TRBV28 ASNQQGWDQPQH
TRBJ2-7 TRBV20-1 SVLTGFFPYEQY
TRBJ1-6 TRBV23-1 ASNQRLTVTRPLL
TRBJ2-5 TRBV10-3 AISELGTPGSSQETQY
TRBJ2-7 TRBV7-2 ASSLGTETYEQY
TRBJ2-4 TRBV11-2 ASSLGPVGAKNIQY
TRBJ1-4 TRBV10-3 AISETRDRVRLF
TRBJ1-2 TRBV27 ASSLKGGWGYT
TRBJ1-3 TRBV29-1 SVDPVGSTGNTIY
TRBJ1-2 TRBV7-9 ASSLISEYGYT
TRBJ1-1 TRBV7-9 ASSFRQGSHTEAF
TRBJ2-3 TRBV2 ASSESVPDTQY
TRBJ2-6 TRBV7-9 ASSPGNSGANVLT
TRBJ2-3 TRBV7-3 ASSLLAGETDTQY
TRBJ2-5 TRBV7-2 ASSLDQGSRTQY
TRBJ2-2 TRBV6-6 ASSPPTSGAKVGELF
TRBJ2-7 TRBV7-9 ASSSAGGWDEQY
TRBJ2-1 TRBV2 ASSELLAGAGTYNEQF